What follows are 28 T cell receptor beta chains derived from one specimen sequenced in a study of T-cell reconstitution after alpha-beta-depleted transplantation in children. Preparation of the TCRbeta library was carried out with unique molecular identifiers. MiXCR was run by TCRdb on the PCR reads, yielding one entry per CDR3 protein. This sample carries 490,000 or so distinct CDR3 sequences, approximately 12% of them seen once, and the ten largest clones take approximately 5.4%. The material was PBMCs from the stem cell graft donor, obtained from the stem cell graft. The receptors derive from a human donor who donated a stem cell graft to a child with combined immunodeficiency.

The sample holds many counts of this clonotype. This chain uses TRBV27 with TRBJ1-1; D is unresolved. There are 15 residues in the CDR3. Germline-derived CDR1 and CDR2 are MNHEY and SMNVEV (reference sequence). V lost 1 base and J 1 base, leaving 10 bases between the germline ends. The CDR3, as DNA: TGTGCCAGCAGTTTATGGGGTGGGGAGAACACTGAAGCTTTCTTT. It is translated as CASSLWGGENTEAFF.

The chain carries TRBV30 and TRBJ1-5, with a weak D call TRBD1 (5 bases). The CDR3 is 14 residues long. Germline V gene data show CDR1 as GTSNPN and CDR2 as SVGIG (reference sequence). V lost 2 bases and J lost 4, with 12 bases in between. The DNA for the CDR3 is TGTGCCTGGAGTACTGGACGGGGGAATCAGCCCCAGCATTTT. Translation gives CAWSTGRGNQPQHF.

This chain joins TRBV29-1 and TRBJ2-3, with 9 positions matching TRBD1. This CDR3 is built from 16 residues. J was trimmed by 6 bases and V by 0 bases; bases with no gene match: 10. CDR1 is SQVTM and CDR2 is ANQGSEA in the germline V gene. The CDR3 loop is CSVEDPDRGVLDTQYF. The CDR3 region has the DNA TGCAGCGTTGAAGATCCTGACAGGGGGGTATTGGATACGCAGTATTTT.

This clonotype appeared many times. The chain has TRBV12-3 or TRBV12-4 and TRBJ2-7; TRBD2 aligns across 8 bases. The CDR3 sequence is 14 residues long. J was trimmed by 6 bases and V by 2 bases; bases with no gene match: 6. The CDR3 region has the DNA TGTGCCAGCAGTTTAACACGGGGGGGTGCCGAGCAGTACTTC. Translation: CASSLTRGGAEQYF.

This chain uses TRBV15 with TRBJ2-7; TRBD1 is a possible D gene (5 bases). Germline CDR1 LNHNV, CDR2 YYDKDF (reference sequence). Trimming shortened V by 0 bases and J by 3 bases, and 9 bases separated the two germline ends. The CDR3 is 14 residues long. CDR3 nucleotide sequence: TGTGCCACCAGCAGAGATTTAGGGGACTACGAGCAGTACTTC. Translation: CATSRDLGDYEQYF.

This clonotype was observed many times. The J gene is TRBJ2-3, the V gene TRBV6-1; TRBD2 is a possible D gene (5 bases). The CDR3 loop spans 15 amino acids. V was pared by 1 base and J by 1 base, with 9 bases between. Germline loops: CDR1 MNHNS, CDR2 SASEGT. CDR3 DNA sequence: TGTGCCAGCAGTGAAGAGAGCGGTGGCACAGATACGCAGTATTTT. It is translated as CASSEESGGTDTQYF.

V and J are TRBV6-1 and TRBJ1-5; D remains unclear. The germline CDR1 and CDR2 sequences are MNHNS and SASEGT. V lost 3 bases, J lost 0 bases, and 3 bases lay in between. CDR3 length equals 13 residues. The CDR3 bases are TGTGCCAGCAGTGATCTTAGCAATCAGCCCCAGCATTTT. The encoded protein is CASSDLSNQPQHF.

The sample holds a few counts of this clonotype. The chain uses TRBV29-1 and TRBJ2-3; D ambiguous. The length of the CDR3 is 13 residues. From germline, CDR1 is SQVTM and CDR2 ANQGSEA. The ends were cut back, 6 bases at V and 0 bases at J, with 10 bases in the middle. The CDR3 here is CSVDETSTDTQYF. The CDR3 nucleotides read TGCAGCGTCGACGAAACTAGCACAGATACGCAGTATTTT.

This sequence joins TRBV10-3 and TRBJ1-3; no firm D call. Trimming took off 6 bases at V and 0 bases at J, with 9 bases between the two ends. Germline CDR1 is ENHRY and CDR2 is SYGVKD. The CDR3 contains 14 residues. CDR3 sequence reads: CAISYGDSGNTIYF. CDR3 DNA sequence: TGTGCCATCAGCTACGGGGACTCTGGAAACACCATATATTTT.

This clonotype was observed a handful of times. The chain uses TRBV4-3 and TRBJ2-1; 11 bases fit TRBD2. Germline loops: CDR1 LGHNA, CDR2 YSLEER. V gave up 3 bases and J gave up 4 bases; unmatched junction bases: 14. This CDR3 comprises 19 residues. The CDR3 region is CASSQDSRPLAGVYNEQFF. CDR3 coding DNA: TGCGCCAGCAGCCAGGATTCACGCCCACTAGCGGGAGTGTACAATGAGCAGTTCTTC.

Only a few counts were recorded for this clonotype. The CDR3 is CATSRDLGGINQPQHF. CDR3 in DNA: TGTGCCACCAGCAGAGATTTGGGGGGCATCAATCAGCCCCAGCATTTT. V usage is TRBV15 and J usage is TRBJ1-5; D possibly corresponds to TRBD1 (6 bases). The germline CDR1 and CDR2 sequences are LNHNV and YYDKDF (reference sequence). The CDR3 length is 16 residues. Trimming took 0 bases from V and 3 from J, leaving 12 bases between them.

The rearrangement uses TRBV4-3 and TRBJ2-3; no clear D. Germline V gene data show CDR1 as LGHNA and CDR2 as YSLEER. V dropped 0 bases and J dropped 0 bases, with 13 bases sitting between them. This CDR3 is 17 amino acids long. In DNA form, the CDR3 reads TGCGCCAGCAGCCAAGATATTCCAGCGACTAGCACAGATACGCAGTATTTT. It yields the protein CASSQDIPATSTDTQYF.

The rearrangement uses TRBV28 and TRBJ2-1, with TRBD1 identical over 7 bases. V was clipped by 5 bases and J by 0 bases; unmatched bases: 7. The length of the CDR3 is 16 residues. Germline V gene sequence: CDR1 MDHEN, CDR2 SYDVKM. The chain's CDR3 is CASSTGTESSYNEQFF. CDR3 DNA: TGTGCCAGCAGTACCGGGACAGAAAGCTCCTACAATGAGCAGTTCTTC.

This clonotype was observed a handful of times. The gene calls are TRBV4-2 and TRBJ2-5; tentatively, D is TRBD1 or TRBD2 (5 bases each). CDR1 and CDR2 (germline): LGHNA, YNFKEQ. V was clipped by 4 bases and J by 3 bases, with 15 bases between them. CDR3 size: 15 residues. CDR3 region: CASSPRRLGEETQYF. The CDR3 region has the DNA TGTGCCAGCAGCCCCCGGAGGTTGGGGGAAGAGACCCAGTACTTC.

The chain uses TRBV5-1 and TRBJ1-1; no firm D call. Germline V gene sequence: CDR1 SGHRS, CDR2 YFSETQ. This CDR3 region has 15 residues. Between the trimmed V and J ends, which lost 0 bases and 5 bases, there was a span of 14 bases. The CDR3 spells CASSLVAARGTEAFF. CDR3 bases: TGCGCCAGCAGCTTGGTGGCCGCCCGAGGGACTGAAGCTTTCTTT.

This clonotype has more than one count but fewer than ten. The chain's CDR3 is CASTHRSGELFF. Here the CDR3 DNA reads TGTGCCAGCACCCACAGGTCCGGGGAGCTGTTTTTT. The chain couples TRBV7-2 to TRBJ2-2; tentatively, D is TRBD1 (5 bases). V was cut by 7 bases and J by 6 bases, with 9 bases left in between. CDR1 and CDR2 from the germline V gene are SGHTA and FQGNSA. The CDR3 contains 12 residues. The variable domain in full, with the rest retrieved from reference TRBV7-2 and TRBJ2-2, is GAGVSQSPSNKVTEKGKDVELRCDPISGHTALYWYRQSLGQGLEFLIYFQGNSAPDKSGLPSDRFSAERTGGSVSTLTIQRTQQEDSAVYLCASTHRSGELFFGEGSRLTVL.

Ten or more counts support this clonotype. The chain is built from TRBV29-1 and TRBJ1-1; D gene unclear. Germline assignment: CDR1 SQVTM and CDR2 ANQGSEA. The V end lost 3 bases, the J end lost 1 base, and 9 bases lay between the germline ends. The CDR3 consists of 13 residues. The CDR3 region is CSVEELWNTEAFF. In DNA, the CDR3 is TGCAGCGTTGAGGAACTATGGAACACTGAAGCTTTCTTT.

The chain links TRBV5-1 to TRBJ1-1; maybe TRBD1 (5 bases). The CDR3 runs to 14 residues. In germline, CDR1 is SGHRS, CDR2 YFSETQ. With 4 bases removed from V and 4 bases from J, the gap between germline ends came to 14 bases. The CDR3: CASSVTAGGTEAFF. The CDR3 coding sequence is TGCGCCAGCAGCGTTACGGCCGGGGGCACTGAAGCTTTCTTT.

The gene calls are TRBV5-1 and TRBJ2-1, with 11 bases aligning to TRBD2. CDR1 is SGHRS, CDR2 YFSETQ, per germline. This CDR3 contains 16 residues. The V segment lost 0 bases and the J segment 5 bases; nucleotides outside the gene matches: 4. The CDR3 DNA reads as TGCGCCAGCAGCTTGGCTCCGGGACTAGCGGACAATGAGCAGTTCTTC. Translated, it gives CASSLAPGLADNEQFF.

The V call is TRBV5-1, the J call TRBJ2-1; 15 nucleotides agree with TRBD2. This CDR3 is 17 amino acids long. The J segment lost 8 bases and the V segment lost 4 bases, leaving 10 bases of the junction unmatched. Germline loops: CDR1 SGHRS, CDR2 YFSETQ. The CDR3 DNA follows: TGCGCCAGCAGCACCTCGGGACTAGCGGGAGGACACCATGAGCAGTTCTTC. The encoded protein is CASSTSGLAGGHHEQFF.

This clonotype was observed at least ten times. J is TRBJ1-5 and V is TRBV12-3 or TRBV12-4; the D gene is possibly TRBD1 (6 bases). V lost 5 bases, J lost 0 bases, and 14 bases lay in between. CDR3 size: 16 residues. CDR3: CASSRRGRNSNQPQHF. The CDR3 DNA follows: TGTGCCAGCAGTCGACGGGGGCGTAATAGCAATCAGCCCCAGCATTTT.

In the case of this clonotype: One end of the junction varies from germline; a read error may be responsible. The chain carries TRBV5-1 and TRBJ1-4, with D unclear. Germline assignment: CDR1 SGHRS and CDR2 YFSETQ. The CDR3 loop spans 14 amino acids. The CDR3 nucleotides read TGCTCCAGCAGCTTGCCAGATTTGGGTGAAAAACTGTTTTTT. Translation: CSSSLPDLGEKLFF.

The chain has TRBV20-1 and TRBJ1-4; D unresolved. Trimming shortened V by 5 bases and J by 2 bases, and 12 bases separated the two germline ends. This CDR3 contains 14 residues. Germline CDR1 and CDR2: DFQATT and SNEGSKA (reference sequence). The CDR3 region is CSAAGERTNEKLFF. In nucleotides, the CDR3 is TGCAGTGCTGCCGGGGAGAGGACTAATGAAAAACTGTTTTTT.

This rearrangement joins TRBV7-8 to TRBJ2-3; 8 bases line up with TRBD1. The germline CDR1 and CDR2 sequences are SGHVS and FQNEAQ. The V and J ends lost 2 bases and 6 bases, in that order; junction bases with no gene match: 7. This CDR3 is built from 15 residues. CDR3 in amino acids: CASSLRIQGVDTQYF. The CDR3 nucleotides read TGTGCCAGCAGCTTACGCATACAGGGGGTGGATACGCAGTATTTT. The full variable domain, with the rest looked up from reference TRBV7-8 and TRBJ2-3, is GAGVSQSPRYKVAKRGQDVALRCDPISGHVSLFWYQQALGQGPEFLTYFQNEAQLDKSGLPSDRFFAERPEGSVSTLKIQRTQQEDSAVYLCASSLRIQGVDTQYFGPGTRLTVL.

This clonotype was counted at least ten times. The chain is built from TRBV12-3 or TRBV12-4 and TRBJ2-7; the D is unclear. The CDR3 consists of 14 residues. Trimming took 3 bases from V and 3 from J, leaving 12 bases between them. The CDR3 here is CASSFGQPNYEQYF. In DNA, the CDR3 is TGTGCCAGCAGTTTCGGGCAGCCGAACTACGAGCAGTACTTC.

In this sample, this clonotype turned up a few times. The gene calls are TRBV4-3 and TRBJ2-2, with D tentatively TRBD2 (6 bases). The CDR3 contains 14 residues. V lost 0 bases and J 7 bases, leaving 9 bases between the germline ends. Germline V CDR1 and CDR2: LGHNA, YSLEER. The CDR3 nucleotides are TGCGCCAGCAGCCAAGATAGGAGGGGCGGGGAGCTGTTTTTT. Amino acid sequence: CASSQDRRGGELFF.

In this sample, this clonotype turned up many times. CDR3 DNA sequence: TGTGCCAGCAGCGCCGGGGACAATTTTTACCAAGAGACCCAGTACTTC. Translation: CASSAGDNFYQETQYF. The V call is TRBV7-2, the J call TRBJ2-5, with D maybe TRBD1 (6 bases). Germline values: CDR1 SGHTA, CDR2 FQGNSA. This CDR3 region has 16 residues. Trimming left V 5 bases short and J 0 bases short, with 16 bases between.

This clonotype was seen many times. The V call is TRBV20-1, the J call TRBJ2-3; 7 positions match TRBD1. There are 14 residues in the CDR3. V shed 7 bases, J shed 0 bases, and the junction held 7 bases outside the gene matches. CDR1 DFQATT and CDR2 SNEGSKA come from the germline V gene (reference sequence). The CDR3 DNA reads TGCAGTGTAGGGACAGAAGCTAGCACAGATACGCAGTATTTT. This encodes CSVGTEASTDTQYF.